Listed below are T cell receptor beta chains from one sample, sequenced in a study of T-cell reconstitution after alpha-beta-depleted transplantation in children. TCRdb fed the PCR reads into MiXCR, producing one record per CDR3 protein. The sample consists of 200,000 to 250,000 distinct CDR3 sequences, roughly 10% of them appearing once. Source: PBMCs from the stem cell graft donor, taken from the stem cell graft. The receptors derive from a human donor who donated a stem cell graft to a child with acute lymphoblastic leukemia. CDR3s include the opening cysteine and the closing phenylalanine or tryptophan. A D gene is named only where the DNA matches it firmly. Rows give clone size only sometimes, using once, few, many, or a class for an expanded clone.

D	size	V	J	DNA	CDR3
TRBD2	many	TRBV6-1	TRBJ2-1	TGTGCCAGCAGGGGAGCGGGGGGCAGCTCCTACAATGAGCAGTTCTTC	CASRGAGGSSYNEQFF
TRBD1	few	TRBV5-1	TRBJ2-1	TGCGCCAGCAGCTCCAACCGGGACAGGGTAATAGATGAGCAGTTCTTC	CASSSNRDRVIDEQFF
NA	NA	TRBV5-1	TRBJ2-1	TGCGCCAGCAGCTTGATGGGCCCCGACTCCTACAATGAGCAGTTCTTC	CASSLMGPDSYNEQFF
NA	many	TRBV12-3/TRBV12-4	TRBJ1-1	TGTGCCAGCAGTCAGCAGCAGAACACTGAAGCTTTCTTT	CASSQQQNTEAFF
TRBD1	NA	TRBV27	TRBJ1-5	TGTGCCAGCAGGTTCCAGGGGGCGAGCAATCAGCCCCAGCATTTT	CASRFQGASNQPQHF
NA	many	TRBV6-2/TRBV6-3	TRBJ1-5	TGTGCCAGCAGCGCCGGGGTAACTCAGCCCCAGCATTTT	CASSAGVTQPQHF
NA	NA	TRBV30	TRBJ1-2	TGTGCCTGCCAGGGTGGTAGCTATGGCTACACCTTC	CACQGGSYGYTF
TRBD1	few	TRBV5-1	TRBJ2-1	TGCGCCAGCAGCTTCACCGGGACAGGAGCCTACAATGAGCAGTTCTTC	CASSFTGTGAYNEQFF
NA	many	TRBV29-1	TRBJ2-7	TGCAGCGTTGTTCCAGGGACCTACGAGCAGTACTTC	CSVVPGTYEQYF
NA	NA	TRBV7-6	TRBJ2-7	TGTGCCAGCAGCTTTGGAGGGGTCGAGCAGTACTTC	CASSFGGVEQYF
NA	few	TRBV4-2	TRBJ1-2	TGTGCCAGCAGCCAGAATAGGGGGGCGGGAGGCTACACCTTC	CASSQNRGAGGYTF
NA	many	TRBV5-1	TRBJ2-4	TGCGCCAGCAGCTTGGAAACATGGGGGGCTGGAAACATTCAGTACTTC	CASSLETWGAGNIQYF
NA	NA	TRBV4-1	TRBJ2-5	TGCGCCAGCAGCCAAGAGTCGGGGGGCGGAGAGACCCAGTACTTC	CASSQESGGGETQYF
NA	many	TRBV4-3	TRBJ1-1	TGCGCCAGCAGCCAAGATCCGAGTATCACTGAAGCTTTCTTT	CASSQDPSITEAFF
TRBD1	many	TRBV6-2/TRBV6-3	TRBJ2-5	TGTGCCAGCAGTTCGGACAGGCGGGAGACCCAGTACTTC	CASSSDRRETQYF
TRBD1	NA	TRBV12-3/TRBV12-4	TRBJ1-5	TGTGCCAGTACTGACAGGGAAGATCAGCCCCAGCATTTT	CASTDREDQPQHF
NA	many	TRBV14	TRBJ2-3	TGTGCCAGCAGCCAAGGGGGGCCATCCGACGGCACAGATACGCAGTATTTT	CASSQGGPSDGTDTQYF
NA	few	TRBV20-1	TRBJ1-1	TGCAGTGCTAGAGATATTGGCGGATGGAACACTGAAGCTTTCTTT	CSARDIGGWNTEAFF
TRBD1	many	TRBV7-8	TRBJ2-1	TGTGCCAGCAGCCGCACGAGGGGACAGGGCTATGAGCAGTTCTTC	CASSRTRGQGYEQFF
TRBD1	NA	TRBV18	TRBJ1-3	TGTGCCAGCTCACTAGGACGACAGGGGAACACCATATATTTT	CASSLGRQGNTIYF
NA	many	TRBV20-1	TRBJ2-5	TGCAGTGCCGTCAGTCCAGGTGGGTCCGGGGAGACCCAGTACTTC	CSAVSPGGSGETQYF
NA	few	TRBV12-3/TRBV12-4	TRBJ2-5	TGTGCCAGCACCGGAAAAGATAGCCAGACCCAGTACTTC	CASTGKDSQTQYF
NA	NA	TRBV6-2/TRBV6-3	TRBJ1-5	TGTGCCAGCAGTTACAAGACCGATCAGCCCCAGCATTTT	CASSYKTDQPQHF
NA	many	TRBV25-1	TRBJ2-4	TGTGCCAGCAGTGAATTGGGGCCGGGCAAAAACATTCAGTACTTC	CASSELGPGKNIQYF
NA	NA	TRBV10-2	TRBJ2-5	TGCGCCAGCGGGGTAGCAGATCTTAAGTACCAAGAGACCCAGTACTTC	CASGVADLKYQETQYF
NA	many	TRBV4-3	TRBJ2-3	TGCGCCAGCAGCCAATATAACATTGTGGGAGGTCGCACAGATACGCAGTATTTT	CASSQYNIVGGRTDTQYF
TRBD2	few	TRBV7-9	TRBJ2-5	TGTGCCAGCAGCTGGCGGGCTAGCGGGGAAAGGCAGGAGACCCAGTACTTC	CASSWRASGERQETQYF
TRBD2	few	TRBV2	TRBJ2-2	TGTGCCAGCAGTGTCGGCCAGCGGGGGGGCTATACCGGGGAGCTGTTTTTT	CASSVGQRGGYTGELFF
TRBD1	many	TRBV6-2/TRBV6-3	TRBJ1-3	TGTGCCAGCACCCATCCGGGACAGAGCTCTGGAAACACCATATATTTT	CASTHPGQSSGNTIYF
NA	few	TRBV10-3	TRBJ1-1	TGTGCCATCAGTGGTCAAGGGAACACTGAAGCTTTCTTT	CAISGQGNTEAFF
NA	many	TRBV27	TRBJ1-2	TGTGCCAGCAGTAATAACAGGGAAAACTATGGCTACACCTTC	CASSNNRENYGYTF
TRBD2	many	TRBV20-1	TRBJ2-5	TGCAGTGCTACCCCTCCGGCTAGCGGGGGCCCGAGATGGGAGACCCAGTACTTC	CSATPPASGGPRWETQYF
NA	few	TRBV12-3/TRBV12-4	TRBJ1-6	TGTGCCAGCAGCAAAACAGGGTTCTATAATTCCCCCCTCCACTTT	CASSKTGFYNSPLHF
TRBD1	few	TRBV10-3	TRBJ1-1	TGTGCCATCAGAGTCACAGGGGAGAGCACTGAAGCTTTCTTT	CAIRVTGESTEAFF
NA	few	TRBV5-1	TRBJ1-1	TGCGCCAGCAGCCGGGACACTGAGGGCACTGAAGCTTTCTTT	CASSRDTEGTEAFF
TRBD1	NA	TRBV12-3/TRBV12-4	TRBJ2-1	TGTGCCAGCAGTTCTGGACAGGTGCTAGTGGGTGAGCAGTTCTTC	CASSSGQVLVGEQFF
NA	many	TRBV6-5	TRBJ1-4	TGTGCCAGCAGTTACTCAGGGTCCTCGGGGCCCGAAAAACTGTTTTTT	CASSYSGSSGPEKLFF
TRBD1	NA	TRBV24-1	TRBJ1-5	TGTGCCACCAGTGAGTCCACAGGGGCCGGTCAGCCCCAGCATTTT	CATSESTGAGQPQHF
NA	NA	TRBV15	TRBJ1-5	TGTGCCACCAGCAGAGATCGGCGCGGACACAATCAGCCCCAGCATTTT	CATSRDRRGHNQPQHF
NA	few	TRBV7-9	TRBJ2-7	TGTGCCAGCAGCTTCGGAGATTTGTCCTACGAGCAGTACTTC	CASSFGDLSYEQYF
NA	few	TRBV7-2	TRBJ2-5	TGTGCCAGCAGCCCGCTAGTTCAAGAGACCCAGTACTTC	CASSPLVQETQYF
NA	NA	TRBV12-3/TRBV12-4	TRBJ2-7	TGTGCCAGCAGTTACGACAGTGGGGCCTACGAGCAGTACTTC	CASSYDSGAYEQYF
TRBD1	many	TRBV7-2	TRBJ2-1	TGTGCCAGCAGCTCAACATCCGGGGACAGGGGACGTGATGAGCAGTTCTTC	CASSSTSGDRGRDEQFF
TRBD2	few	TRBV4-3	TRBJ2-7	TGCGCCAGCAGCCAAGTGCGAAGCGGGGGGACCCTAGTGGGGCAGTACTTC	CASSQVRSGGTLVGQYF
NA	NA	TRBV3-1	TRBJ2-1	TGTGCCAGCAGCCAAGATCTCGCAGGGAACTCCTACAATGAGCAGTTCTTC	CASSQDLAGNSYNEQFF
NA	few	TRBV12-3/TRBV12-4	TRBJ1-4	TGTGCCAGCAGTAGCCGGGGTTTAAATGAAAAACTGTTTTTT	CASSSRGLNEKLFF